At least ten counts were recorded for the clone carrying this T cell receptor beta chain. Antigen unknown. The cDNA was produced through 5'RACE with 10-nucleotide random UMIs. TCRdb recomputed calls from the 5' RACE reads with MiXCR, one row per CDR3 protein. The profile shows 55,000 to 75,000 distinct CDR3 sequences, about 5.2% of them singletons. These data come from a study of neurological immune-mediated disorders. Study conclusions and caveats: Expansion of TCR clones was greatest in HTLV-1-associated myelopathy and smallest in multiple sclerosis, where it fell below that of healthy controls.

The CDR3 has 15 residues. Trimming stripped 5 bases from V and 2 bases from J, with 17 bases between. Germline loops: CDR1 SQVTM, CDR2 ANQGSEA. The chain employs TRBV29-1 and TRBJ2-3, with D perhaps TRBD1 (5 bases). The receptor comes from a human donor with multiple sclerosis. The donor label of this sample is uncertain. Sequencing was done on a sample of PBMCs. This CDR3 is CSVLTAPQVTDTQYF. In DNA form, the CDR3 reads TGCAGCGTTTTGACAGCCCCTCAAGTCACAGATACGCAGTATTTT.